The T cell receptor beta chain under discussion was sequenced for a study of blood T cell repertoires in COVID-19. Whole-study context: Sites in the United States, Italy and Spain provided acute and convalescent COVID-19 samples. From T cells, B-cell-depleted T cells, or PBMCs came the material, which was cDNA or gDNA.

V lost 1 base, J lost 2 bases, and 10 bases stayed unmatched. The germline V gene encodes CDR1 SGHTA and CDR2 FQGTGA. This CDR3 region has 18 residues. Per the authors' pipeline: Reference gene primer amplification gave nucleated cell count estimates. Profiled with immunoSEQ multiplex PCR; TCRdb holds only in-frame clones, not every one. The V and J calls and clone size were taken over from that table, and D and trimming were inferred from the DNA. Among 200,000 to 300,000 clones listed, about 85% were seen once. The rearrangement uses TRBV7-3 and TRBJ2-3, with 9 bases that match TRBD2. Sequenced material: peripheral blood. This clonotype was sampled from a man aged 18 to 30 with active or convalescent COVID-19. CDR3 sequence: CASSLMGSSGRSTDTQYF. The CDR3 DNA follows: TGTGCCAGCAGCTTAATGGGGTCGAGCGGGAGGTCCACAGATACGCAGTATTTT.